This TCR beta chain was sequenced in a study of blood T cell repertoires in COVID-19 (TCRdb year 2020). Background on the whole study: Samples covering the acute and convalescent phases of COVID-19 were provided by collaborators in the United States, Italy and Spain. Samples were obtained from the ongoing ImmuneRACE study (first 160 participants) and from approximately 1,200 subjects provided by 6 global collaborators. The sample metadata nearly always contained a de-identified subject ID, COVID-19 status, age in years and sex. The repertoires were released in a freely available public database intended as a resource for research on the immune response to SARS-CoV-2. Where HLA class I and class II types were available, the types were taken from metadata supplied by the sample provider, not from assay-based typing. The material from the prospective study consisted of cDNA or gDNA derived from T cells, B-cell-depleted T cells, or PBMCs. The dataset comprised deeply sampled blood TCRbeta repertoires from subjects exposed to, actively infected with, or recovered from COVID-19. The investigation overall reported the following: Clinical and demographic metadata were provided uncurated, with the amount varying by source and participant.

TCRbeta CDR3 regions were amplified from genomic DNA using the immunoSEQ Assay, a bias-controlled multiplex PCR. Under the source paper's analysis protocol: Nucleated cell counts per sample were estimated from amplification of reference gene primers within the assay. To quantify the absolute abundance of each unique TCRbeta CDR3 rearrangement, sequence reads were collapsed and filtered. For each sample, productive Simpson clonality was calculated by taking the square root of Simpson's diversity index across productive rearrangements. TCRdb's version of the immuneACCESS table is confined to in-frame rearrangements and falls short of the full clone set. An unresolved V gene accounts for under half of the shortfall where checked; the remainder is of unknown origin. For V, J and clone size, that table is used; D and trimming come from the DNA. Here the sample has approximately 130,000 clones; 85% occur a single time. Of the sample, roughly 3.9% falls within the top ten clones.

Each collaborating institution followed its own protocols to collect whole blood in K2EDTA tubes. For TCRbeta analysis, collaborator samples were shipped as frozen whole blood, as isolated PBMCs, or as DNA extracted from either sample type. As concerns this clone: It lacks a known antigen. Base qualities were left out, and no much larger clone turns up one base away.

CDR1 LGHDT and CDR2 YNNKEL are derived from the germline V gene (reference sequence). The V and J ends are trimmed by 4 bases and 7 bases, leaving 29 bases between them. The CDR3 spans 18 residues, from the cysteine through the phenylalanine. Solely the CDR3 DNA is kept, with 54 bases framed from the first base. Sequenced sample: peripheral blood. The receptor's source is a man between 60 and 70 years old with acute or convalescent COVID-19. The chain is encoded by TRBV3-1 (or the pseudogene TRBV3-2) joined to TRBJ2-7, with no confidently assigned D gene. The DNA sequence is as follows: TGTGCCAGCAGCCCCTCCACCCCCTCTGCAAGGAGAGTCGGGGAGCAGTACTTC. The encoded protein is CASSPSTPSARRVGEQYF.